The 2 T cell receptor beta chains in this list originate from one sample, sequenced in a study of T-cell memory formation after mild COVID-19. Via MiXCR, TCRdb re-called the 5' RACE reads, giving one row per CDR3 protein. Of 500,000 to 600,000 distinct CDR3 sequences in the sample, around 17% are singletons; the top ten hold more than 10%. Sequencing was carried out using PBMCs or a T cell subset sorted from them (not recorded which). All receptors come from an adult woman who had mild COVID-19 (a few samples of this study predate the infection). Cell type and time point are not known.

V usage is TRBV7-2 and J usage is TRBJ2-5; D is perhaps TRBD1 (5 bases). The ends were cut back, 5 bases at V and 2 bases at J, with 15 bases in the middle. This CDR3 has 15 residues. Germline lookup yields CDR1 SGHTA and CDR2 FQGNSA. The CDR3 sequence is CASSPPGAGQETQYF. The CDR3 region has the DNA TGTGCCAGCAGCCCCCCTGGGGCTGGGCAAGAGACCCAGTACTTC.

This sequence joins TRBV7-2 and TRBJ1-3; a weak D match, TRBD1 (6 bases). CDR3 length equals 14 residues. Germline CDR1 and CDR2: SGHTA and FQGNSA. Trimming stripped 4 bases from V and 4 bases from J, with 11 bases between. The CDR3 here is CASSSQGYGNTIYF. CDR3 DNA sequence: TGTGCCAGCAGCTCCCAGGGGTACGGAAACACCATATATTTT.